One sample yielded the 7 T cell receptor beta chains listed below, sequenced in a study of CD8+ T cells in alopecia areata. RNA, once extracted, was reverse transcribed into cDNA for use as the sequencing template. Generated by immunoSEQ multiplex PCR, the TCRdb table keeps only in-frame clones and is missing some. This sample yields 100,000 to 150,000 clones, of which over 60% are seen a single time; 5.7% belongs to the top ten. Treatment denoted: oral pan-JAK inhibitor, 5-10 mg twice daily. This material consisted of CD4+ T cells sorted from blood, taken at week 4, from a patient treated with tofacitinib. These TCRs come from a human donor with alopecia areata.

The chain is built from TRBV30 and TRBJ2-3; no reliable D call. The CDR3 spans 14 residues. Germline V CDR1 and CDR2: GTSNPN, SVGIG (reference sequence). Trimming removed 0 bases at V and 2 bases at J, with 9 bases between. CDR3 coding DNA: TGTGCCTGGAGTGTAGGGCAGACCACAGATACGCAGTATTTT. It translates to CAWSVGQTTDTQYF. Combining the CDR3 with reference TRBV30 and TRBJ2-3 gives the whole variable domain SQTIHQWPATLVQPVGSPLSLECTVEGTSNPNLYWYRQAAGRGLQLLFYSVGIGQISSEVPQNLSASRPQDRQFILSSKKLLLSDSGFYLCAWSVGQTTDTQYFGPGTRLTVL.

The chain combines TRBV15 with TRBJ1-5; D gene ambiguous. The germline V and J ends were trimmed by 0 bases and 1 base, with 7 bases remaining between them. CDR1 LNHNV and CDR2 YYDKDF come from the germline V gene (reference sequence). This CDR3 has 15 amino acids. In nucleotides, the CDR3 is TGTGCCACCAGCAGAGATTTTGGAAGCAATCAGCCCCAGCATTTT. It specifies CATSRDFGSNQPQHF.

CDR3 sequence reads: CASSRRDRVSPQYF. CDR3 nucleotides: TGTGCCAGCAGCCGCCGGGACAGGGTCTCCCCCCAGTACTTC. The chain carries TRBV6-6 and TRBJ2-5; the match to TRBD1 covers 9 bases. The CDR3 has 14 amino acids. Germline V gene data show CDR1 as MNHNY and CDR2 as SVGAGI (reference sequence). J lost 9 bases, V lost 6 bases, and 11 bases had no gene match.

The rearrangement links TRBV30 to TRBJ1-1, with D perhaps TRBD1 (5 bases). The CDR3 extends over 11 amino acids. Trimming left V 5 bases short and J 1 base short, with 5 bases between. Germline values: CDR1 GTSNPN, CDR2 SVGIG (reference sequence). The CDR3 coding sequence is TGTGCCTGGGACAGGAACACTGAAGCTTTCTTT. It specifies CAWDRNTEAFF. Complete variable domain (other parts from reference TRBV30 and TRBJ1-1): SQTIHQWPATLVQPVGSPLSLECTVEGTSNPNLYWYRQAAGRGLQLLFYSVGIGQISSEVPQNLSASRPQDRQFILSSKKLLLSDSGFYLCAWDRNTEAFFGQGTRLTVV.

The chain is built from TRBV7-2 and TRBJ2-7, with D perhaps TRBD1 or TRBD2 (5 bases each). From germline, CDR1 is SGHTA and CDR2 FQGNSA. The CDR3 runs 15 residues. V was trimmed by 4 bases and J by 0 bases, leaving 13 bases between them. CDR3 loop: CASSSLPGGSYEQYF. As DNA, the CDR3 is TGTGCCAGCAGCTCCCTTCCTGGGGGCTCCTACGAGCAGTACTTC.

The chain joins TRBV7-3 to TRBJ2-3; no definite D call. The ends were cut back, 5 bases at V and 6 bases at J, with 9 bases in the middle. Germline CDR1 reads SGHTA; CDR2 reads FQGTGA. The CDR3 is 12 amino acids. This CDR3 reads CASSPIGDTQYF. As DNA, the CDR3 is TGTGCCAGCAGCCCGATTGGGGATACGCAGTATTTT.

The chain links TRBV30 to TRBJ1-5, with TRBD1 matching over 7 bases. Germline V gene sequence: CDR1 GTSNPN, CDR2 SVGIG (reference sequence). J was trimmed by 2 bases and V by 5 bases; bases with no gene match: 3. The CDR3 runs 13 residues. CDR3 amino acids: CAWAGGGNQPQHF. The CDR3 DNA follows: TGTGCCTGGGCAGGGGGTGGCAATCAGCCCCAGCATTTT.